The rows below give T cell receptor beta chains drawn from one sample of a study of cytomegalovirus exposure and HLA in healthy donors. Sequenced by immunoSEQ multiplex PCR; TCRdb stores in-frame clones only, minus some. Of more than 200,000 clones listed, less than 95% are singletons. Sequences were obtained from PBMCs. The receptors shown here come from a woman between 25 and 40 years old in good health and CMV-seronegative. Each CDR3 is given with its conserved first and last residue. The order of the fields is D gene, J gene, V gene, clone size, CDR3 DNA, CDR3 protein. A D gene is named only where the DNA matches it firmly. For some rows the clone size is stated as once, few or many, or as a class when expanded; others skip it.

d_call: .
j_call: TRBJ1-5
v_call: TRBV6-1
clone_size: .
cdr3_nt: TGTGCCAGCGGTGCTTCGGGTAGCAATCAGCCCCAGCATTTT
cdr3_aa: CASGASGSNQPQHF

d_call: TRBD2
j_call: TRBJ2-7
v_call: TRBV11-1
clone_size: once
cdr3_nt: TGTGCCAGCAGCGGGGGGGGAGGCTACGAGCAGTACTTC
cdr3_aa: CASSGGGGYEQYF

d_call: TRBD1
j_call: TRBJ1-2
v_call: TRBV9
clone_size: .
cdr3_nt: TGTGCCAGCAGCGCCCCGGGACAGGACTCCGGCTACGGCGGCTACACCTTC
cdr3_aa: CASSAPGQDSGYGGYTF

d_call: .
j_call: TRBJ2-1
v_call: TRBV2
clone_size: .
cdr3_nt: TGTGCCAGCACTGTCGGGAGTGTCAATGAGCAGTTCTTC
cdr3_aa: CASTVGSVNEQFF

d_call: .
j_call: TRBJ2-1
v_call: TRBV25-1
clone_size: .
cdr3_nt: TGTGCCAGCAGTGGCGACAGCTTCAATGAGCAGTTCTTC
cdr3_aa: CASSGDSFNEQFF

d_call: TRBD1
j_call: TRBJ1-1
v_call: TRBV7-2
clone_size: .
cdr3_nt: TGTGCCAGCAGCTCCCACAGGGGAAACACTGAAGCTTTCTTT
cdr3_aa: CASSSHRGNTEAFF

d_call: TRBD1
j_call: TRBJ2-5
v_call: TRBV5-6
clone_size: .
cdr3_nt: TGTGCCAGCAGCTTCTTTGGACAGGGGAGTCTGAGAGGAGAGACCCAGTACTTC
cdr3_aa: CASSFFGQGSLRGETQYF

d_call: .
j_call: TRBJ1-4
v_call: TRBV11-2
clone_size: .
cdr3_nt: TGTGCCAGCAGCTTAATCAGGGAAGAAAAACTGTTTTTT
cdr3_aa: CASSLIREEKLFF

d_call: .
j_call: TRBJ2-7
v_call: TRBV9
clone_size: .
cdr3_nt: TGTGCCAGCAGCGCCGACAGCTACGAGCAGTACTTC
cdr3_aa: CASSADSYEQYF

d_call: .
j_call: TRBJ2-7
v_call: TRBV27
clone_size: .
cdr3_nt: TGTGCCAGCAGCACTGGGGGGACAGACTACGAGCAGTACTTC
cdr3_aa: CASSTGGTDYEQYF

d_call: .
j_call: TRBJ1-2
v_call: TRBV4-3
clone_size: .
cdr3_nt: TGCGCCAGCAGCCAAGATGCAGGGCAGAGCTATGGCTACACCTTC
cdr3_aa: CASSQDAGQSYGYTF

d_call: TRBD2
j_call: TRBJ2-2
v_call: TRBV5-1
clone_size: once
cdr3_nt: TGCGCCAGCAGCTTGGTGGTAGCGGGACTTAACACCGGGGAGCTGTTTTTT
cdr3_aa: CASSLVVAGLNTGELFF

d_call: TRBD1
j_call: TRBJ2-1
v_call: TRBV5-4
clone_size: .
cdr3_nt: TGTGCCAGCAGCTTGGATGGGACAGGGCGATACAATGAGCAGTTCTTC
cdr3_aa: CASSLDGTGRYNEQFF

d_call: .
j_call: TRBJ2-1
v_call: TRBV6-4
clone_size: once
cdr3_nt: TGTGCCAGCAGTACGGACAGCCACAATGAGCAGTTCTTC
cdr3_aa: CASSTDSHNEQFF

d_call: .
j_call: TRBJ2-7
v_call: TRBV28
clone_size: .
cdr3_nt: TGTGCCAGCAGCCCGGGTTTCTACGAGCAGTACTTC
cdr3_aa: CASSPGFYEQYF

d_call: TRBD1
j_call: TRBJ2-1
v_call: TRBV27
clone_size: .
cdr3_nt: TGTGCCAGCAGGGATCGGGACAGGCCGTCCGATGAGCAGTTCTTC
cdr3_aa: CASRDRDRPSDEQFF

d_call: .
j_call: TRBJ2-2
v_call: TRBV7-3
clone_size: .
cdr3_nt: TGTGCCAGCAGCCCTAACCCGGGATACTCCGGGGAGCTGTTTTTT
cdr3_aa: CASSPNPGYSGELFF

d_call: .
j_call: TRBJ2-2
v_call: TRBV27
clone_size: .
cdr3_nt: TGTGCCAGCAGTTTTAACACCAACACCGGGGAGCTGTTTTTT
cdr3_aa: CASSFNTNTGELFF

d_call: .
j_call: TRBJ2-5
v_call: TRBV14
clone_size: .
cdr3_nt: TGTGCCAGCAGCCTCCTAGGACTAATCCAAGAGACCCAGTACTTC
cdr3_aa: CASSLLGLIQETQYF

d_call: .
j_call: TRBJ2-1
v_call: TRBV29-1
clone_size: .
cdr3_nt: TGCAGCGCTGAGAAGGACTCTGCCGCCAGCGAGCAGTTCTTC
cdr3_aa: CSAEKDSAASEQFF

d_call: .
j_call: TRBJ2-1
v_call: TRBV5-1
clone_size: .
cdr3_nt: TGCGCCAGCAGCTTGGCATCAGCCTACAATGAGCAGTTCTTC
cdr3_aa: CASSLASAYNEQFF

d_call: TRBD1
j_call: TRBJ1-5
v_call: TRBV5-1
clone_size: .
cdr3_nt: TGCGCCAGCAGACCGGACAGGGGCAATCAGCCCCAGCATTTT
cdr3_aa: CASRPDRGNQPQHF

d_call: .
j_call: TRBJ1-5
v_call: TRBV10-2
clone_size: .
cdr3_nt: TGCGCCAGCAGTGAGTCGGCGGCGTTCCAGCCCCAGCATTTT
cdr3_aa: CASSESAAFQPQHF

d_call: TRBD1
j_call: TRBJ2-7
v_call: TRBV29-1
clone_size: .
cdr3_nt: TGCAGCGCCCCGGGACAGGGGAACGAGCAGTACTTC
cdr3_aa: CSAPGQGNEQYF

d_call: .
j_call: TRBJ2-3
v_call: TRBV29-1
clone_size: .
cdr3_nt: TGCAGCGTTTTTGACTCAGGGACGCAGTATTTT
cdr3_aa: CSVFDSGTQYF

d_call: .
j_call: TRBJ1-5
v_call: TRBV19
clone_size: .
cdr3_nt: TGTGCCAGTAGTGTGGACAGCCCCTATAGCAATCAGCCCCAGCATTTT
cdr3_aa: CASSVDSPYSNQPQHF

d_call: TRBD2
j_call: TRBJ2-1
v_call: TRBV19
clone_size: .
cdr3_nt: TGTGCCAGTAGTGTGGGGACTAGAGGTTTAGGTGAGCAGTTCTTC
cdr3_aa: CASSVGTRGLGEQFF

d_call: TRBD2
j_call: TRBJ2-2
v_call: TRBV7-8
clone_size: .
cdr3_nt: TGTGCCAGCAGCTTAGTAATGGGAAGCGGGGGAAACACCGGGGAGCTGTTTTTT
cdr3_aa: CASSLVMGSGGNTGELFF

d_call: TRBD2
j_call: TRBJ2-1
v_call: TRBV7-9
clone_size: .
cdr3_nt: TGTGCCAGCAGCTTATCGGAGACTAGCGGAGACAATGAGCAGTTCTTC
cdr3_aa: CASSLSETSGDNEQFF

d_call: .
j_call: TRBJ2-7
v_call: TRBV9
clone_size: .
cdr3_nt: TGTGCCAGCAGCGTAGAGGGTCGGCCCTACGAGCAGTACTTC
cdr3_aa: CASSVEGRPYEQYF

d_call: .
j_call: TRBJ2-3
v_call: TRBV21-1
clone_size: .
cdr3_nt: TGTGCCAGCCGCCCAGACTGGGTACTGCGGGATAGGCAGTATTTT
cdr3_aa: CASRPDWVLRDRQYF

d_call: TRBD2
j_call: TRBJ2-2
v_call: TRBV9
clone_size: .
cdr3_nt: TGTGCCAGCAGCGTAGATGCTAGCGGGATACTGAACACCGGGGAGCTGTTTTTT
cdr3_aa: CASSVDASGILNTGELFF

d_call: .
j_call: TRBJ2-3
v_call: TRBV5-1
clone_size: .
cdr3_nt: TGCGCCAGCAGCTTGGGCGGACTACCAGATACGCAGTATTTT
cdr3_aa: CASSLGGLPDTQYF

d_call: .
j_call: TRBJ1-2
v_call: TRBV28
clone_size: .
cdr3_nt: TGTGCCAGCAGTTCCTCAGGGATTTATGGCTACACCTTC
cdr3_aa: CASSSSGIYGYTF

d_call: TRBD2
j_call: TRBJ2-6
v_call: TRBV11-2
clone_size: .
cdr3_nt: TGTGCCAGCAGTCATTTGCCCCCACTAGCGGGAGGCGGGGCCAACGTCCTGACTTTC
cdr3_aa: CASSHLPPLAGGGANVLTF

d_call: .
j_call: TRBJ2-7
v_call: TRBV11-3
clone_size: .
cdr3_nt: TGTGCCAGCAGCTCTGCCTTGAGGGGGGAGCAGTACTTC
cdr3_aa: CASSSALRGEQYF